One sample yielded the 24 T cell receptor beta chains listed below, sequenced in a study of OX40 agonist ivuxolimab in advanced cancers. The method was immunoSEQ multiplex PCR; TCRdb's version includes in-frame clones alone and lacks a portion of them. Counted here are 75,000 to 95,000 clones, 85% occurring once; the ten biggest clones make up 0.2% to 0.25%. The starting material was CD4+ or CD8+ T cells sorted from blood, obtained in a trial of the OX40 agonist ivuxolimab. The receptor set was obtained from an adult with an advanced solid tumor such as melanoma, head and neck, liver or kidney cancer.

This clone was observed once. The chain combines TRBV5-4 with TRBJ2-3; a possible D gene is TRBD2 (6 bases). Trimming left V 3 bases short and J 4 bases short, with 18 bases between. This CDR3 is 16 amino acids long. Germline CDR1 reads SGHNT; CDR2 reads YYREEE (reference sequence). The CDR3 DNA reads TGTGCCAGCAGCTCCGACGGGCGGGGAGGTTCAGATACGCAGTATTTT. Translated, it gives CASSSDGRGGSDTQYF. Using reference TRBV5-4 and TRBJ2-3 for the parts outside the CDR3, the full variable domain is ETGVTQSPTHLIKTRGQQVTLRCSSQSGHNTVSWYQQALGQGPQFIFQYYREEENGRGNFPPRFSGLQFPNYSSELNVNALELDDSALYLCASSSDGRGGSDTQYFGPGTRLTVL.

This rearrangement joins TRBV6-1 to TRBJ1-5; D not certain. CDR3 length: 15 residues. Germline V gives CDR1 MNHNS, CDR2 SASEGT. Trimming left V 7 bases short and J 0 bases short, with 13 bases between. CDR3 loop: CASTATLYSNQPQHF. The DNA for the CDR3 is TGTGCCAGCACCGCGACACTTTATAGCAATCAGCCCCAGCATTTT.

This clone was seen a handful of times. For the CDR3, the DNA is TGTGCCAGCAGTCCCCCCGGGGACGGTTATGGCTACACCTTC. This translates into CASSPPGDGYGYTF. The genes are TRBV28 and TRBJ1-2, with D maybe TRBD1 (5 bases). The CDR3 loop spans 14 amino acids. V was shortened by 5 bases and J by 5 bases, with 15 bases between the two germline ends. The germline V gene has CDR1 MDHEN and CDR2 SYDVKM.

The chain employs TRBV28 and TRBJ2-3, with 10 bases identical to TRBD2. CDR1 and CDR2 (germline): MDHEN, SYDVKM. This CDR3 is 19 amino acids long. Trimming removed 5 bases from V and 2 bases from J; junction bases left unmatched: 16. CDR3 loop: CASSPLRQREGVFTDTQYF. The CDR3 DNA follows: TGTGCCAGCAGTCCCCTCCGGCAGCGGGAGGGAGTCTTCACAGATACGCAGTATTTT.

The sample holds a few counts of this clone. The chain couples TRBV4-3 to TRBJ1-1; TRBD1 aligns across 7 bases. CDR3 size: 15 residues. Germline V lookup: CDR1 LGHNA, CDR2 YSLEER. V gave up 3 bases and J gave up 7 bases; unmatched junction bases: 11. CDR3 coding DNA: TGCGCCAGCAGCCAGAGGGGGCTAGGAAACGATGAAGCTTTCTTT. This encodes CASSQRGLGNDEAFF.

The V and J genes are TRBV2 and TRBJ2-4; 12 bases are shared with TRBD1. J gave up 5 bases and V 2 bases, and 4 bases lay outside the gene matches. The CDR3 runs 16 residues. CDR1 is SNHLY, CDR2 FYNNEI, per germline. The CDR3 reads CASSEWGTGGENIQYF. The CDR3 DNA is TGTGCCAGCAGTGAATGGGGGACAGGGGGCGAAAACATTCAGTACTTC.

The J gene is TRBJ2-1, the V gene TRBV19, with D unresolved. Germline CDR1 and CDR2: LNHDA and SQIVND (reference sequence). This CDR3 is 16 amino acids long. Deletions cut 2 bases from V and 0 bases from J, with 11 bases between. CDR3 region: CASSIPSQSSYNEQFF. As DNA, the CDR3 is TGTGCCAGTAGTATACCCTCCCAGAGCTCCTACAATGAGCAGTTCTTC.

The genes are TRBV5-8 and TRBJ2-1; 8 bases are a match to TRBD2. CDR1 SGHTS and CDR2 YDEGEE come from the germline V gene. There are 15 residues in the CDR3. The trim removed 4 bases at V and 6 bases at J, leaving 9 bases unmatched. The CDR3 DNA is TGTGCCAGCAGCCCCGGGGGGGGAGAGGCCAATGAGCAGTTCTTC. This encodes CASSPGGGEANEQFF.

In its sample, this clone was seen once. The chain employs TRBV7-2 and TRBJ1-5; D is possibly TRBD1 (5 bases). V was shortened by 5 bases and J by 2 bases, with 13 bases between the two germline ends. This CDR3 region has 15 residues. Per the germline V gene, CDR1 is SGHTA and CDR2 is FQGNSA. The CDR3 is CASSPTERGNQPQHF. The CDR3 bases are TGTGCCAGCAGCCCGACAGAAAGAGGCAATCAGCCCCAGCATTTT.

V gene TRBV20-1 combines with J gene TRBJ2-2; D may be TRBD2 (6 bases). This CDR3 is 11 amino acids long. V gave up 6 bases and J gave up 7 bases, with 9 bases separating them. CDR1 is DFQATT and CDR2 is SNEGSKA in the germline V gene (reference sequence). This chain's CDR3 is CSAGGNGELFF. CDR3 in DNA: TGCAGTGCCGGAGGGAACGGGGAGCTGTTTTTT.

The genes are TRBV7-2 and TRBJ1-1, with TRBD1 matching over 9 bases. Unmatched junction bases numbered 5, after V lost 5 bases and J lost 4 bases. This CDR3 is 14 amino acids long. Germline V gene sequence: CDR1 SGHTA, CDR2 FQGNSA. CDR3 nucleotide sequence: TGTGCCAGCAGCCAGGACAGGGGAACCACTGAAGCTTTCTTT. Its protein product is CASSQDRGTTEAFF.

The chain links TRBV9 to TRBJ2-3; D remains unclear. CDR3 length equals 10 residues. V was trimmed by 7 bases and J by 5 bases, leaving 5 bases between them. Germline loops: CDR1 SGDLS, CDR2 YYNGEE. CDR3 sequence: CASGLDTQYF. The CDR3 nucleotides are TGTGCCAGCGGGTTAGATACGCAGTATTTT.

This clone showed up just once. The J gene is TRBJ1-1, the V gene TRBV6-6; D is uncertain. V lost 7 bases, J lost 7 bases, and 13 bases lay in between. The length of the CDR3 is 12 residues. The germline V gene encodes CDR1 MNHNY and CDR2 SVGAGI (reference sequence). CDR3 bases: TGTGCCAGCAACAGAAAGGGCGGTGAAGCTTTCTTT. Encoded protein: CASNRKGGEAFF.

The V gene is TRBV5-6, the J gene TRBJ1-1; 12 nucleotides align to TRBD1. Trimming removed 5 bases from V and 8 bases from J; junction bases left unmatched: 10. The CDR3 has 15 amino acids. Looked up from germline, CDR1 is SGHDT and CDR2 is YYEEEE. CDR3 bases: TGTGCCAGCAGGACCCGGGACAGGGGGCTTACAGAAGCTTTCTTT. It translates to CASRTRDRGLTEAFF.

This clone was found a few times. V usage is TRBV14 and J usage is TRBJ2-7; D is uncertain. Germline V CDR1 and CDR2: SGHDN, FVKESK. V lost 2 bases and J 2 bases, leaving 13 bases between the germline ends. The CDR3 spans 15 residues. The DNA for the CDR3 is TGTGCCAGCAGCCAAAAAGGTCAGATTCCCTACGAGCAGTACGTC. Protein sequence: CASSQKGQIPYEQYV.

The genes are TRBV27 and TRBJ2-1; D is possibly TRBD2 (6 bases). The V and J ends lost 4 bases and 8 bases respectively, with 12 bases between them. The CDR3 runs to 13 residues. Germline V gene lookup returns CDR1 MNHEY and CDR2 SMNVEV (reference sequence). The CDR3 coding sequence is TGTGCCAGCAGTTCGACTAGAGTCCATGAGCAGTTCTTC. This gives the protein CASSSTRVHEQFF.

The rearrangement links TRBV7-2 to TRBJ2-4; perhaps TRBD1 as D (5 bases). The CDR3 has 16 amino acids. Germline lookup yields CDR1 SGHTA and CDR2 FQGNSA. V lost 0 bases to trimming and J lost 1 base, with 10 bases between them. CDR3 amino acids: CASSLASPGAKNIQYF. In nucleotides, the CDR3 is TGTGCCAGCAGCTTAGCCTCCCCAGGGGCCAAAAACATTCAGTACTTC.

This chain joins TRBV5-1 and TRBJ2-3; TRBD1 matches 9 bases. CDR1 and CDR2 from the germline V gene are SGHRS and YFSETQ. The CDR3 runs 16 residues. V lost 4 bases and J lost 5; bases outside the gene matches: 11. The CDR3 loop reads CASSGGQGITGDTQYF. The CDR3 nucleotides are TGCGCCAGCAGCGGTGGACAGGGGATAACCGGAGATACGCAGTATTTT.

This clone came up once. CDR3 coding DNA: TGCGCCAGCAGCCAAAAAGGCGTAGCGAACACCGGGGAGCTGTTTTTT. It translates to CASSQKGVANTGELFF. This chain uses TRBV4-1 with TRBJ2-2; no clear D gene. CDR1 and CDR2 (germline): MGHRA, YSYEKL. The CDR3 extends over 16 amino acids. The V end lost 2 bases, the J end lost 0 bases, and 10 bases lay between the germline ends.

The rearrangement uses TRBV11-3 and TRBJ2-1; D is perhaps TRBD1 (6 bases). The V gene lost 0 bases and the J gene lost 10 bases, with 10 bases spanning the gap. CDR1 is SGHNT and CDR2 is YENEEA in the germline V gene. The CDR3 spans 13 residues. CDR3: CASSLDRGTEQFF. Here the CDR3 DNA reads TGTGCCAGCAGCTTAGATCGTGGGACAGAGCAGTTCTTC.

In DNA, the CDR3 is TGTGCCAGCAGCTTGTATGCAGGGCCTCCAACTAATGAAAAACTGTTTTTT. Its translation is CASSLYAGPPTNEKLFF. The chain combines TRBV5-6 with TRBJ1-4; D is possibly TRBD1 (5 bases). This CDR3 spans 17 amino acids. Germline CDR1 is SGHDT and CDR2 is YYEEEE. V was pared by 1 base and J by 0 bases, with 13 bases between.

V is TRBV2 and J is TRBJ1-4; TRBD1 matches at 8 bases. The trim removed 4 bases at V and 8 bases at J, leaving 3 bases unmatched. This CDR3 region has 13 residues. Germline V gene lookup returns CDR1 SNHLY and CDR2 FYNNEI. Here the CDR3 DNA reads TGTGCCAGCAGTGCGCAGGGGGCGGAAAAACTGTTTTTT. The encoded protein is CASSAQGAEKLFF.

This chain uses TRBV18 with TRBJ2-3, with TRBD1 matching 7 bases. V trimming: 3 bases; J trimming: 1 base; junction bases outside the gene matches: 4. CDR1 and CDR2 from the germline V gene are KGHSH and LQKENI. The CDR3 has 15 residues. The CDR3 DNA reads TGTGCCAGCTCACCTATAGGACAGGGCACAGATACGCAGTATTTT. It codes for CASSPIGQGTDTQYF.

The V gene is TRBV2, the J gene TRBJ1-3; 9 bases line up with TRBD1. Germline-derived CDR1 and CDR2 are SNHLY and FYNNEI. Losses at the gene ends were 6 bases for V and 0 bases for J; bases not matched to a gene: 9. The CDR3 has 17 residues. The CDR3 region is CASRAGQGIGSGNTIYF. In DNA form, the CDR3 reads TGTGCCAGCAGGGCAGGACAGGGGATCGGCTCTGGAAACACCATATATTTT. Full variable domain (outside the CDR3, taken from reference TRBV2 and TRBJ1-3): EPEVTQTPSHQVTQMGQEVILRCVPISNHLYFYWYRQILGQKVEFLVSFYNNEISEKSEIFDDQFSVERPDGSNFTLKIRSTKLEDSAMYFCASRAGQGIGSGNTIYFGEGSWLTVV.